These 30 T cell receptor beta chains originate from one sample sequenced in a study of cytomegalovirus exposure and HLA in healthy donors. The PCR used 60 Vbeta and 13 Jbeta primers. Measured with immunoSEQ multiplex PCR; TCRdb has only the in-frame clones, and not every one. The sample yields about 130,000 clones, around 77% seen once. The sample was PBMCs. The receptors originated from a woman in her fifties or sixties in good health and CMV-seronegative.

The chain uses TRBV9 and TRBJ1-4, with D perhaps TRBD1 (6 bases). The CDR3 loop spans 17 amino acids. In germline, CDR1 is SGDLS, CDR2 YYNGEE. V was clipped by 0 bases and J by 1 base, with 13 bases between them. The CDR3 region has the DNA TGTGCCAGCAGCGTAGGTCCAGGGGCAATAACTAATGAAAAACTGTTTTTT. Translating it yields CASSVGPGAITNEKLFF. Full variable domain (outside the CDR3, taken from reference TRBV9 and TRBJ1-4): DSGVTQTPKHLITATGQRVTLRCSPRSGDLSVYWYQQSLDQGLQFLIQYYNGEERAKGNILERFSAQQFPDLHSELNLSSLELGDSALYFCASSVGPGAITNEKLFFGSGTQLSVL.

This chain joins TRBV4-3 and TRBJ1-5; D call uncertain. The CDR3 sequence is 17 residues long. Deletions cut 0 bases from V and 5 bases from J, with 17 bases between. Per germline, CDR1 LGHNA and CDR2 YSLEER. CDR3 loop: CASSQDVADTLYQPQHF. The CDR3 DNA follows: TGCGCCAGCAGCCAAGATGTTGCGGATACCCTCTATCAGCCCCAGCATTTT.

This clone showed up just a few times. The V call is TRBV15, the J call TRBJ1-1; D gene uncertain. Trimming took off 0 bases at V and 2 bases at J, with 4 bases between the two ends. The CDR3 has 13 residues. Germline values: CDR1 LNHNV, CDR2 YYDKDF (reference sequence). Written as DNA, the CDR3 is TGTGCCACCAGCAGAGATCATAACACTGAAGCTTTCTTT. Translating gives CATSRDHNTEAFF.

The chain employs TRBV28 and TRBJ2-7; TRBD2 agrees at 10 bases. V was pared by 3 bases and J by 0 bases, with 20 bases of the junction left unmatched. CDR1 and CDR2 from the germline V gene are MDHEN and SYDVKM. The CDR3 loop spans 21 amino acids. The DNA of the CDR3 is TGTGCCAGCAGTTTCTCACCCCGGGGGAGCGGGAGGGTACGAAGCTCCTACGAGCAGTACTTC. Its protein is CASSFSPRGSGRVRSSYEQYF.

In this sample, this clone turned up once. V and J are TRBV29-1 and TRBJ2-7, with 8 bases matching TRBD2. The CDR3 runs 14 residues. Germline loops: CDR1 SQVTM, CDR2 ANQGSEA. V lost 3 bases to trimming and J lost 8 bases; unmatched junction nucleotides: 12. The CDR3 reads CSVEAGAGVLKQYF. The CDR3 DNA follows: TGCAGCGTTGAGGCGGGAGCGGGGGTATTGAAGCAGTACTTC.

The chain combines TRBV4-1 with TRBJ2-1; TRBD2 is a possible D gene (5 bases). V lost 4 bases to trimming and J lost 4 bases, with 11 bases between them. The CDR3 loop spans 14 amino acids. Germline V gene lookup returns CDR1 MGHRA and CDR2 YSYEKL. The CDR3 DNA sequence: TGCGCCAGCAGCCCCATTAGCGTATACAATGAGCAGTTCTTC. It translates to CASSPISVYNEQFF.

This clone was seen a single time. V gene TRBV19 combines with J gene TRBJ1-5, with 8 positions matching TRBD1. Germline trimming cut 9 bases from V and 3 bases from J; bases unmatched to any gene: 19. CDR1 and CDR2 from the germline V gene are LNHDA and SQIVND (reference sequence). The CDR3 totals 18 residues. This CDR3 reads CASPMGDRRHKINQPQHF. CDR3 coding DNA: TGTGCCAGCCCGATGGGGGACAGGCGCCACAAAATCAATCAGCCCCAGCATTTT.

The chain is built from TRBV28 and TRBJ2-2; 13 nucleotides line up with TRBD2. After removal of 5 bases from V and 9 bases from J, the junction contained 3 bases not matched to a gene. In germline, CDR1 is MDHEN, CDR2 SYDVKM. The CDR3 is 14 amino acids. In nucleotides, the CDR3 is TGTGCCAGCAGTCGGGGACTAGCGGGAAGGGAGCTGTTTTTT. Translating it yields CASSRGLAGRELFF.

As regards this clone: A read error may produce the germline difference seen at one junction end. J is TRBJ1-4 and V is TRBV19; D perhaps matches TRBD1 (6 bases). The length of the CDR3 is 13 residues. CDR1 is LNHDA and CDR2 is SQIVND in the germline V gene (reference sequence). CDR3 bases: TGTGCCAGCCAGGGGAGAACTGATGAAAAACTGTTTTTT. Translation: CASQGRTDEKLFF.

The chain combines TRBV5-4 with TRBJ1-1; a weak D match, TRBD1 (6 bases). Looked up from germline, CDR1 is SGHNT and CDR2 is YYREEE (reference sequence). CDR3 length: 14 amino acids. Trimming pared 0 bases from V and 5 bases from J, leaving 11 bases between. The DNA for the CDR3 is TGTGCCAGCAGCTTGGAGCAGAGGGGGACTGAAGCTTTCTTT. As protein: CASSLEQRGTEAFF.

The rearrangement uses TRBV19 and TRBJ1-3; D gene uncertain. This CDR3 contains 14 residues. V was shortened by 5 bases and J by 4 bases, with 12 bases between the two germline ends. Germline CDR1 and CDR2: LNHDA and SQIVND (reference sequence). CDR3 DNA: TGTGCCAGTAGTCTCCGGACTGGGGGAAACACCATATATTTT. Translating it yields CASSLRTGGNTIYF.

V is TRBV7-8 and J is TRBJ1-4; TRBD1 aligns across 11 bases. Germline CDR1 SGHVS, CDR2 FQNEAQ. CDR3 length: 15 residues. V shed 5 bases, J shed 6 bases, and the junction held 5 bases outside the gene matches. DNA of the CDR3: TGTGCCAGCAGCCCGGACAGGGGGCTTGATGAAAAACTGTTTTTT. Its protein is CASSPDRGLDEKLFF.

The chain recombines TRBV5-1 with TRBJ2-5, with 13 bases matching TRBD2. V gave up 3 bases and J gave up 4 bases; unmatched junction bases: 3. CDR1 and CDR2 from the germline V gene are SGHRS and YFSETQ. The CDR3 is made up of 15 amino acids. CDR3 bases: TGCGCCAGCAGCTCCGGACTAGCGGGAGTAGAGACCCAGTACTTC. As protein: CASSSGLAGVETQYF.

This clone was counted only a few times. The chain recombines TRBV7-9 with TRBJ2-2, with 7 nucleotides matching TRBD2. With V trimmed by 8 bases and J by 2 bases, 14 bases remained unmatched. Per the germline V gene, CDR1 is SEHNR and CDR2 is FQNEAQ (reference sequence). This CDR3 comprises 17 residues. The CDR3 loop reads CASRNFGLADNTGELFF. CDR3 DNA sequence: TGTGCCAGCCGGAACTTTGGGCTAGCGGATAACACCGGGGAGCTGTTTTTT.

This chain joins TRBV6-1 and TRBJ2-1; D possibly corresponds to TRBD2 (5 bases). Germline values: CDR1 MNHNS, CDR2 SASEGT. The CDR3 has 16 amino acids. Trimming took 4 bases from V and 1 from J, leaving 14 bases between them. The CDR3 protein is CASSVSVSGSYNEQFF. DNA for the CDR3: TGTGCCAGCAGTGTCTCGGTGAGCGGTTCCTACAATGAGCAGTTCTTC.

Only one count was recorded for this clone. The junction and the germline gene differ at one end; a read error may be behind it. In nucleotides, the CDR3 is TGCGCCAGCAGCCACACACGGGGGGGCTATGGCTACCCCTTC. Translating it yields CASSHTRGGYGYPF. This chain links TRBV4-3 with TRBJ1-2, with D possibly matching TRBD1 (6 bases). Germline CDR1 LGHNA, CDR2 YSLEER. The CDR3 consists of 14 residues.

This chain links TRBV2 with TRBJ1-1; 11 nucleotides align to TRBD1. With 4 bases clipped from V and 5 bases from J, the junction kept 6 bases outside the gene matches. The germline V gene has CDR1 SNHLY and CDR2 FYNNEI. The CDR3 totals 15 residues. CDR3: CASSGTGGAGTEAFF. The DNA for the CDR3 is TGTGCCAGCAGTGGGACAGGGGGCGCCGGTACTGAAGCTTTCTTT.

This rearrangement joins TRBV11-2 to TRBJ1-5; no clear D gene. V lost 5 bases and J 2 bases, leaving 16 bases between the germline ends. The CDR3 has 16 amino acids. The germline V gene encodes CDR1 SGHAT and CDR2 FQNNGV. In nucleotides, the CDR3 is TGTGCCAGCAGCACACCGAGGGCATACCGCAATCAGCCCCAGCATTTT. This encodes CASSTPRAYRNQPQHF.

The chain links TRBV5-1 to TRBJ1-6; TRBD1 agrees at 9 bases. The germline CDR1 and CDR2 sequences are SGHRS and YFSETQ. V dropped 4 bases and J dropped 11; count of bases not matched to a gene: 10. This CDR3 has 15 amino acids. The CDR3 spells CASSPRDRVVAPLHF. CDR3 DNA sequence: TGCGCCAGCAGCCCCCGGGACAGGGTCGTTGCACCCCTCCACTTT.

The chain combines TRBV6-5 with TRBJ2-1, with D unresolved. The ends were cut back, 0 bases at V and 0 bases at J, with 9 bases in the middle. CDR3 length: 16 residues. In germline, CDR1 is MNHEY, CDR2 SVGAGI. CDR3: CASSYSAASSYNEQFF. In DNA form, the CDR3 reads TGTGCCAGCAGTTACTCGGCGGCCAGCTCCTACAATGAGCAGTTCTTC.

This clone was detected once. The chain couples TRBV19 to TRBJ1-5; D might be TRBD1 (6 bases). The V and J ends lost 7 bases and 2 bases respectively, with 18 bases between them. Germline lookup yields CDR1 LNHDA and CDR2 SQIVND (reference sequence). CDR3 length equals 16 residues. This CDR3 is CASTRGWAGGNQPQHF. The CDR3 DNA is TGTGCCAGTACTAGGGGGTGGGCAGGGGGCAATCAGCCCCAGCATTTT.

The chain uses TRBV30 and TRBJ1-3, with TRBD1 matching over 8 bases. V lost 2 bases to trimming and J lost 3 bases; unmatched junction nucleotides: 6. The CDR3 sequence is 15 residues long. Germline V gives CDR1 GTSNPN, CDR2 SVGIG (reference sequence). Here the CDR3 DNA reads TGTGCCTGGAGTCCGGGCAGGGGGCATGGAAACACCATATATTTT. It yields the protein CAWSPGRGHGNTIYF. Full variable domain (remainder filled in from reference TRBV30 and TRBJ1-3): SQTIHQWPATLVQPVGSPLSLECTVEGTSNPNLYWYRQAAGRGLQLLFYSVGIGQISSEVPQNLSASRPQDRQFILSSKKLLLSDSGFYLCAWSPGRGHGNTIYFGEGSWLTVV.

The gene calls are TRBV29-1 and TRBJ2-1, with D possibly matching TRBD1 (5 bases). CDR1 is SQVTM and CDR2 is ANQGSEA in the germline V gene. This CDR3 is 13 amino acids long. The ends were cut back, 5 bases at V and 5 bases at J, with 13 bases in the middle. CDR3 loop: CSVTTAPHNEQFF. For the CDR3, the DNA is TGCAGCGTTACGACAGCTCCCCACAATGAGCAGTTCTTC.

This clone came up a few times. The V and J genes are TRBV6-5 and TRBJ2-2; D is possibly TRBD2 (5 bases). The V end was cut by 6 bases, the J end by 4 bases, with 12 bases between. Germline V gene data show CDR1 as MNHEY and CDR2 as SVGAGI. CDR3 length: 14 residues. This chain's CDR3 is CASRQRAGTGELFF. The CDR3 nucleotides read TGTGCCAGCAGGCAGAGGGCGGGCACCGGGGAGCTGTTTTTT.

The J gene is TRBJ1-5, the V gene TRBV28; possibly TRBD1 for D (5 bases). V lost 6 bases to trimming and J lost 7 bases, with 16 bases between them. This CDR3 region has 14 residues. Germline CDR1 MDHEN, CDR2 SYDVKM. The CDR3 bases are TGTGCCAGCAGCCTCGGCGGGGCCGGGCAGCCCCAGCATTTT. This codes for CASSLGGAGQPQHF.

V usage is TRBV30 and J usage is TRBJ1-4; tentatively, D is TRBD1 (5 bases). The CDR3 is 12 residues long. Germline CDR1 GTSNPN, CDR2 SVGIG (reference sequence). Trimming stripped 0 bases from V and 11 bases from J, with 10 bases between. CDR3 residues: CAWSVGDAKLFF. The CDR3 bases are TGTGCCTGGAGTGTAGGGGATGCCAAACTGTTTTTT. The whole variable domain, remainder taken from reference TRBV30 and TRBJ1-4, is SQTIHQWPATLVQPVGSPLSLECTVEGTSNPNLYWYRQAAGRGLQLLFYSVGIGQISSEVPQNLSASRPQDRQFILSSKKLLLSDSGFYLCAWSVGDAKLFFGSGTQLSVL.

This clone was recorded only once. This sequence joins TRBV5-6 and TRBJ2-3, with 12 nucleotides matching TRBD2. The germline V gene encodes CDR1 SGHDT and CDR2 YYEEEE. Trimming took 0 bases from V and 4 from J; bases not matched to a gene: 9. The CDR3 covers 18 residues. Here the CDR3 DNA reads TGTGCCAGCAGCTTGGAGAGGACTAGCGGGATAACGGCAGATACGCAGTATTTT. It encodes CASSLERTSGITADTQYF.

This clone was observed once. The rearrangement links TRBV27 to TRBJ2-1; 8 bases line up with TRBD2. The length of the CDR3 is 16 residues. The V segment lost 0 bases and the J segment 0 bases; nucleotides outside the gene matches: 1. CDR1 is MNHEY, CDR2 SMNVEV, per germline (reference sequence). The CDR3 here is CASSLSSGSSYNEQFF. DNA for the CDR3: TGTGCCAGCAGTTTATCGAGCGGGAGCTCCTACAATGAGCAGTTCTTC.

The rearrangement joins TRBV4-3 to TRBJ2-2, with 7 bases that match TRBD1. The junction had 4 bases not matched to a gene; V was cut back by 0 bases and J by 6 bases. The CDR3 totals 15 residues. From germline, CDR1 is LGHNA and CDR2 YSLEER. CDR3 coding DNA: TGCGCCAGCAGCCAAGAGTCAGGGGGTGCCGGGGAGCTGTTTTTT. This gives the protein CASSQESGGAGELFF.

Only a few counts were recorded for this clone. This sequence joins TRBV5-6 and TRBJ1-6, with D unclear. The length of the CDR3 is 14 residues. Trimming stripped 4 bases from V and 9 bases from J, with 14 bases between. CDR1 and CDR2 (germline): SGHDT, YYEEEE. The CDR3 DNA reads as TGTGCCAGCAGCCTTCGACCCGGCGGTTCACCCCTCCACTTT. Its protein product is CASSLRPGGSPLHF.